This passage covers 26 T cell receptor beta chains from one sample sequenced in a study of blood T cell repertoires in COVID-19. TCRdb keeps only in-frame clones here, not all; method: immunoSEQ multiplex PCR. The data show 150,000 or so clones, around 85% seen once. The sample was peripheral blood. These receptors all come from an older woman with COVID-19, enrolled during active disease.

This chain's CDR3 is CATSRDQDTEAFF. For the CDR3, the DNA is TGTGCCACCAGCAGAGATCAGGACACTGAAGCTTTCTTT. V gene TRBV15 combines with J gene TRBJ1-1; D uncertain. Germline V gene data show CDR1 as LNHNV and CDR2 as YYDKDF (reference sequence). This CDR3 comprises 13 residues. The V end was cut by 0 bases, the J end by 3 bases, with 5 bases between.

V gene TRBV6-1 combines with J gene TRBJ2-2, with TRBD2 matching 10 bases. Germline loops: CDR1 MNHNS, CDR2 SASEGT. With V trimmed by 2 bases and J by 4 bases, 1 base remained unmatched. This CDR3 spans 15 amino acids. CDR3 region: CASSEIAGGTGELFF. The DNA for the CDR3 is TGTGCCAGCAGTGAAATAGCGGGGGGCACCGGGGAGCTGTTTTTT.

The chain couples TRBV4-1 to TRBJ1-1; 7 bases align to TRBD1. V lost 1 base and J lost 4; bases outside the gene matches: 15. From germline, CDR1 is MGHRA and CDR2 YSYEKL. The length of the CDR3 is 18 residues. CDR3 protein: CASSQAPFDRTGPTEAFF. The CDR3 coding sequence is TGCGCCAGCAGCCAAGCACCCTTTGATCGGACAGGACCCACTGAAGCTTTCTTT.

V usage is TRBV11-2 and J usage is TRBJ2-1; D gene uncertain. Germline V lookup: CDR1 SGHAT, CDR2 FQNNGV. Trimming removed 5 bases from V and 6 bases from J, with 8 bases in between. This CDR3 region has 12 residues. This CDR3 is CASSQQSNEQFF. CDR3 bases: TGTGCCAGCAGCCAACAAAGCAATGAGCAGTTCTTC.

This chain uses TRBV5-6 with TRBJ2-7; 7 bases are a match to TRBD1. Trimming cost V 0 bases and J 3 bases; bases outside gene matches: 3. The CDR3 length is 14 residues. Per the germline V gene, CDR1 is SGHDT and CDR2 is YYEEEE. CDR3 residues: CASSLGQGVYEQYF. The CDR3 nucleotides read TGTGCCAGCAGCTTGGGGCAGGGGGTCTACGAGCAGTACTTC.

This chain joins TRBV11-2 and TRBJ2-1; TRBD2 matches 14 bases. V lost 3 bases, J lost 7 bases, and 11 bases stayed unmatched. The length of the CDR3 is 18 residues. CDR1 and CDR2 from the germline V gene are SGHAT and FQNNGV. The CDR3 spells CASSFTGLGTSGGNEQFF. The CDR3 nucleotides are TGTGCCAGCAGCTTCACGGGGTTGGGGACTAGCGGGGGTAATGAGCAGTTCTTC.

This clone was counted only a few times. The DNA for the CDR3 is TGTGCCAGCAGCTTGAGGCGGGGGAACGAGCAGTTCTTC. It translates to CASSLRRGNEQFF. This chain links TRBV7-2 with TRBJ2-1; 7 bases agree with TRBD2. In germline, CDR1 is SGHTA, CDR2 FQGNSA. J gave up 10 bases and V 3 bases, and 6 bases lay outside the gene matches. The CDR3 totals 13 residues.

This clone appeared a single time. This sequence joins TRBV7-9 and TRBJ2-7; D perhaps matches TRBD1 (5 bases). The CDR3 is 16 residues long. CDR1 is SEHNR, CDR2 FQNEAQ, per germline (reference sequence). V was cut by 7 bases and J by 0 bases, with 19 bases left in between. The CDR3 loop reads CASTYASGHYSYEQYF. CDR3 nucleotides: TGTGCCAGCACCTACGCCTCCGGACACTACTCCTACGAGCAGTACTTC. Using reference TRBV7-9 and TRBJ2-7 for the parts outside the CDR3, the full variable domain is DTGVSQNPRHKITKRGQNVTFRCDPISEHNRLYWYRQTLGQGPEFLTYFQNEAQLEKSRLLSDRFSAERPKGSFSTLEIQRTEQGDSAMYLCASTYASGHYSYEQYFGPGTRLTVT.

The rearrangement joins TRBV7-8 to TRBJ2-7, with D unclear. CDR1 is SGHVS and CDR2 is FQNEAQ in the germline V gene. Trimming took 3 bases from V and 0 from J, leaving 3 bases between them. The CDR3 runs 12 residues. The chain's CDR3 is CASSFSSYEQYF. For the CDR3, the DNA is TGTGCCAGCAGCTTCAGCTCCTACGAGCAGTACTTC.

The V gene is TRBV5-1, the J gene TRBJ2-1; 11 bases line up with TRBD1. Per the germline V gene, CDR1 is SGHRS and CDR2 is YFSETQ. This CDR3 spans 15 amino acids. J was trimmed by 4 bases and V by 4 bases; bases with no gene match: 4. Here the CDR3 DNA reads TGCGCCAGCAGCCCGGACAGGGGGCAGTACAATGAGCAGTTCTTC. It yields the protein CASSPDRGQYNEQFF.

CDR3 coding DNA: TGTGCCAGCGGGACACCTTCCGTATCCTACGAGCAGTACTTC. Amino acids: CASGTPSVSYEQYF. The J gene is TRBJ2-7, the V gene TRBV6-5; possible D gene TRBD1, 6 bases. V dropped 8 bases and J dropped 1 base, with 15 bases sitting between them. Looked up from germline, CDR1 is MNHEY and CDR2 is SVGAGI. The CDR3 covers 14 residues.

The chain joins TRBV3-1 (or the pseudogene TRBV3-2) to TRBJ2-7, with D perhaps matching TRBD2 (6 bases). Germline CDR1 LGHDT, CDR2 YNNKEL (reference sequence). V was clipped by 1 base and J by 2 bases, with 6 bases between them. The CDR3 has 13 amino acids. CDR3 nucleotide sequence: TGTGCCAGCAGCCAAGGCGGGGCCTACGAGCAGTACTTC. Translating gives CASSQGGAYEQYF.

The chain uses TRBV14 and TRBJ2-3; tentatively, D is TRBD2 (6 bases). The germline V gene has CDR1 SGHDN and CDR2 FVKESK. This CDR3 has 14 residues. Trimming stripped 10 bases from V and 0 bases from J, with 14 bases between. In nucleotides, the CDR3 is TGTGCCACGGCAGGCGGGATAAGCACAGATACGCAGTATTTT. Translation: CATAGGISTDTQYF.

The CDR3 DNA sequence: TGTGCCAGCTCACCACCTTGGGGCAGGGCTATTGGCTACACCTTC. Translation gives CASSPPWGRAIGYTF. V is TRBV18 and J is TRBJ1-2; D perhaps matches TRBD1 (5 bases). CDR1 is KGHSH and CDR2 is LQKENI in the germline V gene. V lost 0 bases and J lost 7, with 15 bases in between. CDR3 size: 15 residues.

This clone was recorded a few times. This rearrangement joins TRBV30 to TRBJ2-2; 7 nucleotides match TRBD2. This CDR3 region has 14 residues. J was trimmed by 3 bases and V by 2 bases; bases with no gene match: 3. Germline loops: CDR1 GTSNPN, CDR2 SVGIG (reference sequence). The DNA for the CDR3 is TGTGCCTGGAGTCCCGCGGGGGACACCGGGGAGCTGTTTTTT. Translation gives CAWSPAGDTGELFF.

The chain recombines TRBV5-6 with TRBJ2-2; D is possibly TRBD1 (6 bases). V was shortened by 0 bases and J by 5 bases, with 11 bases between the two germline ends. From germline, CDR1 is SGHDT and CDR2 YYEEEE. The CDR3 length is 15 residues. The DNA of the CDR3 is TGTGCCAGCAGCTTGGGGCCAGGGGTAACCGGGGAGCTGTTTTTT. Translating it yields CASSLGPGVTGELFF.

The chain links TRBV4-3 to TRBJ2-3; D remains ambiguous. Trimming shortened V by 0 bases and J by 2 bases, and 18 bases separated the two germline ends. The germline V gene encodes CDR1 LGHNA and CDR2 YSLEER. The CDR3 contains 18 residues. The CDR3: CASSQDVRSGPVTDTQYF. The CDR3 nucleotides read TGCGCCAGCAGCCAAGATGTCAGATCGGGTCCGGTCACAGATACGCAGTATTTT.

The chain has TRBV7-3 and TRBJ2-2; D possibly corresponds to TRBD2 (5 bases). CDR1 is SGHTA, CDR2 FQGTGA, per germline. This CDR3 is built from 15 residues. Between the trimmed V and J ends, which lost 5 bases and 6 bases, there was a span of 16 bases. CDR3 region: CASSQKGAESGELFF. Here the CDR3 DNA reads TGTGCCAGCAGCCAGAAGGGAGCAGAGTCCGGGGAGCTGTTTTTT.

This chain uses TRBV2 with TRBJ1-1; D possibly corresponds to TRBD1 (6 bases). The CDR3 contains 13 residues. V was shortened by 6 bases and J by 3 bases, with 11 bases between the two germline ends. Germline lookup yields CDR1 SNHLY and CDR2 FYNNEI. CDR3 region: CASSKNRDTEAFF. CDR3 bases: TGTGCCAGCAGCAAGAACAGGGACACTGAAGCTTTCTTT.

This clone occurred once. V is TRBV3-1 (or the pseudogene TRBV3-2) and J is TRBJ1-1; 7 bases map to TRBD1. Germline V gene lookup returns CDR1 LGHDT and CDR2 YNNKEL (reference sequence). With V trimmed by 2 bases and J by 1 base, 13 bases remained unmatched. The CDR3 loop spans 18 amino acids. CDR3 sequence reads: CASSQPVEGGIGNTEAFF. DNA for the CDR3: TGTGCCAGCAGCCAACCCGTCGAAGGGGGCATCGGGAACACTGAAGCTTTCTTT.

The V call is TRBV11-2, the J call TRBJ2-6; 11 positions match TRBD1. Germline V lookup: CDR1 SGHAT, CDR2 FQNNGV. The CDR3 contains 18 residues. J was trimmed by 4 bases and V by 5 bases; bases with no gene match: 10. CDR3 DNA sequence: TGTGCCAGCAGCCTAGGCCGGGACAGGGGGTCCGGGGCCAACGTCCTGACTTTC. Protein: CASSLGRDRGSGANVLTF.

CDR3 in amino acids: CASSLGASQAYEQYF. For the CDR3, the DNA is TGTGCCAGCAGCTTAGGCGCGTCCCAAGCCTACGAGCAGTACTTC. V usage is TRBV7-9 and J usage is TRBJ2-7, with D hard to call. Trimming left V 1 base short and J 2 bases short, with 12 bases between. Germline V gives CDR1 SEHNR, CDR2 FQNEAQ (reference sequence). CDR3 length equals 15 residues.

Only one count was recorded for this clone. The gene calls are TRBV18 and TRBJ2-2; no definite D call. This CDR3 has 14 residues. CDR1 is KGHSH and CDR2 is LQKENI in the germline V gene. Trimming shortened V by 2 bases and J by 1 base, and 5 bases separated the two germline ends. The CDR3, as DNA: TGTGCCAGCTCACCAGCAGGGAACACCGGGGAGCTGTTTTTT. Its protein is CASSPAGNTGELFF.

The chain carries TRBV25-1 and TRBJ2-7; maybe TRBD2 (5 bases). V shed 4 bases and J shed 4 bases, with 11 bases lying between them. This CDR3 spans 13 amino acids. Germline values: CDR1 MGHDK, CDR2 SYGVNS. The CDR3 loop is CASSVSGIYEQYF. The CDR3 nucleotides read TGTGCCAGCAGTGTTTCGGGGATTTACGAGCAGTACTTC.

The rearrangement uses TRBV7-3 and TRBJ1-6, with TRBD1 matching 8 bases. In germline, CDR1 is SGHTA, CDR2 FQGTGA. The V and J ends lost 2 bases and 15 bases, in that order; junction bases with no gene match: 9. The CDR3 extends over 14 amino acids. The CDR3 DNA sequence: TGTGCCAGCAGCTTAGGGGGACAGGATACGCTCCTCCACTTT. Its protein product is CASSLGGQDTLLHF.

The V and J genes are TRBV7-2 and TRBJ2-1; a weak D match, TRBD2 (7 bases). Germline V lookup: CDR1 SGHTA, CDR2 FQGNSA. V lost 3 bases to trimming and J lost 1 base, with 13 bases between them. The CDR3 sequence is 16 residues long. The DNA of the CDR3 is TGTGCCAGCAGCTTGACCGGGGGGCCTTCCTACAATGAGCAGTTCTTC. This encodes CASSLTGGPSYNEQFF.